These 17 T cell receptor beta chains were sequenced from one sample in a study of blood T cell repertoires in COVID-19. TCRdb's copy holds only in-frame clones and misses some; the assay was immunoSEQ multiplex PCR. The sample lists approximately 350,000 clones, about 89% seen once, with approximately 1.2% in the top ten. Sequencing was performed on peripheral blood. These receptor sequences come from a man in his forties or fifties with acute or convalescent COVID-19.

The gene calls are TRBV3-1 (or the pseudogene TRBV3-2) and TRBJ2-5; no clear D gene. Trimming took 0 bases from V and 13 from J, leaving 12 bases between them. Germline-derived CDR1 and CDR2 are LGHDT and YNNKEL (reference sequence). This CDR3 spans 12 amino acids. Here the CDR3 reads CASSQDRSGTYF. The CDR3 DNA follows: TGTGCCAGCAGCCAAGATCGTTCAGGAACGTACTTC.

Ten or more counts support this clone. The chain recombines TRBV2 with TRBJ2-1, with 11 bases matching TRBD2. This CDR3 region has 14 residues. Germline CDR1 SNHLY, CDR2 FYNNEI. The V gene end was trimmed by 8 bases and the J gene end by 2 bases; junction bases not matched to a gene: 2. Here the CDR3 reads CASPSGGTYNEQFF. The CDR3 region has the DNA TGTGCCAGCCCTAGCGGGGGGACCTACAATGAGCAGTTCTTC.

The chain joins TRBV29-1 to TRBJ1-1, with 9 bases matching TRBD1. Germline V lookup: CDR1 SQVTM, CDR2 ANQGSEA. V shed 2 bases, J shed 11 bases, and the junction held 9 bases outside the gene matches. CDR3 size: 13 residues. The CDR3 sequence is CSVERVGDREAFF. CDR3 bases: TGCAGCGTTGAACGTGTTGGGGACAGGGAGGCTTTCTTT.

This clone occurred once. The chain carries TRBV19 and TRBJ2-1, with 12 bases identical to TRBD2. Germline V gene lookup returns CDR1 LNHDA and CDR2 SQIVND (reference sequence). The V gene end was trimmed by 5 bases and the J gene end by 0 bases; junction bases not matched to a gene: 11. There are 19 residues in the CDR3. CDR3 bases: TGTGCCAGTAGTTCGGGGACTAGCGGGTACCCCAGCTCCTACAATGAGCAGTTCTTC. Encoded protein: CASSSGTSGYPSSYNEQFF.

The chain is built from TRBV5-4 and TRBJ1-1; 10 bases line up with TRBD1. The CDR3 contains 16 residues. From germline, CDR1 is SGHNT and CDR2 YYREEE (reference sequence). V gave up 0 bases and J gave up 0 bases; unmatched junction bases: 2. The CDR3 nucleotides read TGTGCCAGCAGCTTGGGGGACAGGGGATTGAACACTGAAGCTTTCTTT. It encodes CASSLGDRGLNTEAFF. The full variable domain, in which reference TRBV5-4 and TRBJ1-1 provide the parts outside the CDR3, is ETGVTQSPTHLIKTRGQQVTLRCSSQSGHNTVSWYQQALGQGPQFIFQYYREEENGRGNFPPRFSGLQFPNYSSELNVNALELDDSALYLCASSLGDRGLNTEAFFGQGTRLTVV.

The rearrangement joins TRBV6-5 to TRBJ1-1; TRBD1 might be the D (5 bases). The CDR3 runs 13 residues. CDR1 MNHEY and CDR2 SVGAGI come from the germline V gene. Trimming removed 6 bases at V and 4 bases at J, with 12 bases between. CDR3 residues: CASRLTGGTEAFF. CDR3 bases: TGTGCCAGCAGGTTAACCGGGGGCACTGAAGCTTTCTTT.

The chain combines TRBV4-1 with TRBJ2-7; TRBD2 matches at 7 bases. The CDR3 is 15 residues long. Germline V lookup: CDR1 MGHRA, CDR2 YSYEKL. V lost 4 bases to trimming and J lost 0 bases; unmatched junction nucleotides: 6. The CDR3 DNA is TGCGCCAGCAGCCCCCGACTAGCCAGCTCCTACGAGCAGTACTTC. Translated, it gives CASSPRLASSYEQYF.

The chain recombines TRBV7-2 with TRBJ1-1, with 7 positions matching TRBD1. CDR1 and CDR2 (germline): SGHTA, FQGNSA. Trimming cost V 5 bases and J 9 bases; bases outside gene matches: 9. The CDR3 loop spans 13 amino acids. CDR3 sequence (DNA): TGTGCCAGCAGCGCACAGACAGGGCGGAAAGCTTTCTTT. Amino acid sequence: CASSAQTGRKAFF.

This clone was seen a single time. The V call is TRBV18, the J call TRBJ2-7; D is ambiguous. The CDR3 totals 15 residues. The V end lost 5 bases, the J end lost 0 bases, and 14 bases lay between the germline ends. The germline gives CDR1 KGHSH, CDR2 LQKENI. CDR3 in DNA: TGTGCCAGCTCAGCGGATAGTGGTTCCTCCTACGAGCAGTACTTC. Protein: CASSADSGSSYEQYF.

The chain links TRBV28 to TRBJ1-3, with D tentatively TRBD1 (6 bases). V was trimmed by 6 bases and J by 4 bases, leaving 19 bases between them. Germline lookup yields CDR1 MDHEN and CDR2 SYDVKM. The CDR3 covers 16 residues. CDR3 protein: CASRPTGIWEGNTIYF. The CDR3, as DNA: TGTGCCAGCAGACCTACAGGGATCTGGGAGGGAAACACCATATATTTT.

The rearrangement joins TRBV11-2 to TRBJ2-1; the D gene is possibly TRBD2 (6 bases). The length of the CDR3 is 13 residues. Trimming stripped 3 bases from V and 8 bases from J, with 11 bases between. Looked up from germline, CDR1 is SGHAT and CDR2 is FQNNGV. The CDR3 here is CASSFRRGDEQFF. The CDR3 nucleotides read TGTGCCAGCAGCTTTCGGCGGGGCGATGAGCAGTTCTTC. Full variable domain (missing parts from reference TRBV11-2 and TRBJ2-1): EAGVAQSPRYKIIEKRQSVAFWCNPISGHATLYWYQQILGQGPKLLIQFQNNGVVDDSQLPKDRFSAERLKGVDSTLKIQPAKLEDSAVYLCASSFRRGDEQFFGPGTRLTVL.

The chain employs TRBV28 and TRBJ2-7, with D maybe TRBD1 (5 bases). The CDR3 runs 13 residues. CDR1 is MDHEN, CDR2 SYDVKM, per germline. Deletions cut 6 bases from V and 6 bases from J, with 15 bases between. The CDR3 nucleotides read TGTGCCAGCAGGGACCCTAAGGGGCCCGAGCAGTACTTC. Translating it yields CASRDPKGPEQYF.

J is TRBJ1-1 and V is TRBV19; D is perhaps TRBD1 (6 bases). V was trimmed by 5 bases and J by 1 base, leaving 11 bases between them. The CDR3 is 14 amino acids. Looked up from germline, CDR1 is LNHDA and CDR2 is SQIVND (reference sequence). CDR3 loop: CASSAQGSNTEAFF. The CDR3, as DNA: TGTGCCAGTAGTGCACAGGGTTCGAACACTGAAGCTTTCTTT.

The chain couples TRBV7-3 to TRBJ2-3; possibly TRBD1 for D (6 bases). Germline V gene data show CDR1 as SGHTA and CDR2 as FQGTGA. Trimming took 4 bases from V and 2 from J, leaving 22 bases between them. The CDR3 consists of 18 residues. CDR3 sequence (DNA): TGTGCCAGCAGCTCCCCCGGTTCCAGGACAGTATACACAGATACGCAGTATTTT. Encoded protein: CASSSPGSRTVYTDTQYF. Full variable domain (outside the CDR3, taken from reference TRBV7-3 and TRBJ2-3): GAGVSQTPSNKVTEKGKYVELRCDPISGHTALYWYRQSLGQGPEFLIYFQGTGAADDSGLPNDRFFAVRPEGSVSTLKIQRTERGDSAVYLCASSSPGSRTVYTDTQYFGPGTRLTVL.

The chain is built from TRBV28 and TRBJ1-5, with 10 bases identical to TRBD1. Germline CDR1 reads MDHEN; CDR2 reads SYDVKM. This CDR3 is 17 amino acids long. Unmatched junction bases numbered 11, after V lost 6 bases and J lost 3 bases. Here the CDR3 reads CASRSSGGTGDNQPQHF. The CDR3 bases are TGTGCCAGCAGATCCTCCGGCGGGACAGGGGACAATCAGCCCCAGCATTTT. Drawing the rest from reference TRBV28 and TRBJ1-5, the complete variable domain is DVKVTQSSRYLVKRTGEKVFLECVQDMDHENMFWYRQDPGLGLRLIYFSYDVKMKEKGDIPEGYSVSREKKERFSLILESASTNQTSMYLCASRSSGGTGDNQPQHFGDGTRLSIL.

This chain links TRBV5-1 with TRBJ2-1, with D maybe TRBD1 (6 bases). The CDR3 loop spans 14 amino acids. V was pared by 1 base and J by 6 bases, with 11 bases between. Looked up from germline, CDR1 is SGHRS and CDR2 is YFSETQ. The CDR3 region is CASSLNGGLNEQFF. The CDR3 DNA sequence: TGCGCCAGCAGCTTGAATGGGGGCCTCAATGAGCAGTTCTTC. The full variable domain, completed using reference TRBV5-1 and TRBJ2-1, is KAGVTQTPRYLIKTRGQQVTLSCSPISGHRSVSWYQQTPGQGLQFLFEYFSETQRNKGNFPGRFSGRQFSNSRSEMNVSTLELGDSALYLCASSLNGGLNEQFFGPGTRLTVL.

The CDR3 protein is CASSDLTSGSQFF. CDR3 coding DNA: TGCGCCAGCAGTGACCTGACTAGCGGGTCGCAGTTCTTC. The chain is built from TRBV10-1 and TRBJ2-1; 10 nucleotides agree with TRBD2. V gave up 3 bases and J gave up 12 bases; unmatched junction bases: 5. The germline V gene has CDR1 WNHNN and CDR2 SYGVQD (reference sequence). The CDR3 runs to 13 residues.